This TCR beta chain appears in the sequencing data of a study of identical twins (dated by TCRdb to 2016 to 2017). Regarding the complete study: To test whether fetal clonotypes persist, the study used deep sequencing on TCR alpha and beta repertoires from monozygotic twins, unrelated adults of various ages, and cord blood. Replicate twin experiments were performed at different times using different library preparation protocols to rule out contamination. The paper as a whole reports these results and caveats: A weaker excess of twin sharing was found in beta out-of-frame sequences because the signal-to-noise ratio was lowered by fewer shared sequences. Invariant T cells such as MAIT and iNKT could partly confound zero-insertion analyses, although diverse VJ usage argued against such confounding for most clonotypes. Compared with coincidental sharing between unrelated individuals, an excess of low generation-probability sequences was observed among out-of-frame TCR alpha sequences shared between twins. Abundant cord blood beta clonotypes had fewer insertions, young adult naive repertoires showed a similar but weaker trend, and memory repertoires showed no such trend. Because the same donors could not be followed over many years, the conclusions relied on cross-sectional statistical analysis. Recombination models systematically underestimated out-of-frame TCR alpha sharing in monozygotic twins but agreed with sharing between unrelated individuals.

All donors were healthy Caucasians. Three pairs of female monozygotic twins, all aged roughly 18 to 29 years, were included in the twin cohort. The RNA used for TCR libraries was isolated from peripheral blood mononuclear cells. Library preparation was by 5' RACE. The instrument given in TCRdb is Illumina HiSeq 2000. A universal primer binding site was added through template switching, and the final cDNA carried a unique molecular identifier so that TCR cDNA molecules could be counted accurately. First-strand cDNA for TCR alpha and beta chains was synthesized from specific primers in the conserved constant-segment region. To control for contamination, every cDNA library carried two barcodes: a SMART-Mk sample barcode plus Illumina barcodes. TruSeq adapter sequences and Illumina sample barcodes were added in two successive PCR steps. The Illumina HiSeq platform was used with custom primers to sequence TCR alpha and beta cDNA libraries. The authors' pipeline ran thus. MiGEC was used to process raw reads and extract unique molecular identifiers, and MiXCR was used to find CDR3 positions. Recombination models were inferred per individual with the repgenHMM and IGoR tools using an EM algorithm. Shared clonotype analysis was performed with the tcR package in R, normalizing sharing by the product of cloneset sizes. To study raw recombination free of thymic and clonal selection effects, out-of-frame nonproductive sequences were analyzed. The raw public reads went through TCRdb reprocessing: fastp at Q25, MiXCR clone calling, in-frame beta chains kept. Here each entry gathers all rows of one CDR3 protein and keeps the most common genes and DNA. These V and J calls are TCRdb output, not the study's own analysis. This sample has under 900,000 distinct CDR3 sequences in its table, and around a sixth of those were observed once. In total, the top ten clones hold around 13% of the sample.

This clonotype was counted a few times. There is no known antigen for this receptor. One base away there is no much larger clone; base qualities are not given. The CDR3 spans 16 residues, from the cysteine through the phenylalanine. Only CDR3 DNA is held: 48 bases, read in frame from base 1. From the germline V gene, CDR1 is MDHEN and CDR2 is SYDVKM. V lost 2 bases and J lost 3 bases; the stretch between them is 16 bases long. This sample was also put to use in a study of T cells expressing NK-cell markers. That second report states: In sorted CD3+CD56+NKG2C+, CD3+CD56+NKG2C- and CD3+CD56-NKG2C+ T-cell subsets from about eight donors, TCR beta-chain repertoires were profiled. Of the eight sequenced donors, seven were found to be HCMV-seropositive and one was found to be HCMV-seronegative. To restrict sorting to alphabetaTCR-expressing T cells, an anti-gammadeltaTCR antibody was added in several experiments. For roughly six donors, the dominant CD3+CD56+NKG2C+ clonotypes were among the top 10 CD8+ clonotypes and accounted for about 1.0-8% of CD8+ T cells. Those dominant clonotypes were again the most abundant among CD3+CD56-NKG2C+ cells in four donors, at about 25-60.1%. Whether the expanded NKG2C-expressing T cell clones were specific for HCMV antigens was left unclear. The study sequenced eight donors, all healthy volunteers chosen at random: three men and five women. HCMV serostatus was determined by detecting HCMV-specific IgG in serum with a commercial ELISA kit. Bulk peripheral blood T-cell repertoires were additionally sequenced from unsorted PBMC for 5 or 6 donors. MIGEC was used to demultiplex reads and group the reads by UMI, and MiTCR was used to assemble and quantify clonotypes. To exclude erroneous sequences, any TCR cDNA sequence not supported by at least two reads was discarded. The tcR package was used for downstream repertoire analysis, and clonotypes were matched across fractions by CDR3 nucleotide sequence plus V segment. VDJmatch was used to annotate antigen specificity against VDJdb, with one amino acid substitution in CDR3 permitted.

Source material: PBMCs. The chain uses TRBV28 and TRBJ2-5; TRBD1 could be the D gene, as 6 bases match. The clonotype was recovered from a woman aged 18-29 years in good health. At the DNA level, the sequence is TGTGCCAGCAGTTTACGATCAGGGGTAGGGAAAGAGACCCAGTACTTC. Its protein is CASSLRSGVGKETQYF.